This is a list of T cell receptor beta chains from one sample in a study of T cell repertoires in cytomegalovirus infection. MiXCR, run by TCRdb on the reads, gives a single entry per CDR3 protein. The sample yields 490,000 or so distinct CDR3 sequences, roughly 12% seen once. Sequencing used PBMCs. The source of these receptors is a human donor in good health (CMV status not recorded). Some clones in this sample may be carry-over from other donors' samples. CDR3s include the opening cysteine and the closing phenylalanine or tryptophan. A D gene is named only where the DNA matches it firmly. Clone size is shown for a subset of rows, as once, few, many or a class of expanded clone.

j_call: TRBJ2-6
clone_size: .
d_call: .
v_call: TRBV28
cdr3_aa: CATLPGLSGANVLTF
cdr3_nt: TGTGCCACCCTGCCAGGGCTCTCTGGGGCCAACGTCCTGACTTTC

j_call: TRBJ2-7
clone_size: .
d_call: TRBD1
v_call: TRBV5-1
cdr3_aa: CASSLRTGAGSSYEQYF
cdr3_nt: TGCGCCAGCAGCTTGCGCACAGGGGCAGGGAGCTCCTACGAGCAGTACTTC

j_call: TRBJ2-1
clone_size: .
d_call: .
v_call: TRBV24-1
cdr3_aa: CATEPGPRHYNEQFF
cdr3_nt: TGTGCCACTGAACCGGGACCACGACATTACAATGAGCAGTTCTTC

j_call: TRBJ2-5
clone_size: few
d_call: TRBD2
v_call: TRBV5-1
cdr3_aa: CASSFAGLAEETQYF
cdr3_nt: TGCGCCAGCAGCTTCGCTGGACTAGCGGAAGAGACCCAGTACTTC

j_call: TRBJ2-1
clone_size: many
d_call: TRBD2
v_call: TRBV20-1
cdr3_aa: CSARPPGLAFSYNEQFF
cdr3_nt: TGCAGTGCTAGACCACCGGGACTAGCTTTCTCCTACAATGAGCAGTTCTTC

j_call: TRBJ2-1
clone_size: many
d_call: TRBD2
v_call: TRBV7-2
cdr3_aa: CASSPGLAVSNEQFF
cdr3_nt: TGTGCCAGCAGCCCCGGACTAGCGGTCTCCAATGAGCAGTTCTTC

j_call: TRBJ1-1
clone_size: .
d_call: TRBD1
v_call: TRBV29-1
cdr3_aa: CSVATGTANTEAFF
cdr3_nt: TGCAGCGTTGCTACAGGGACAGCGAACACTGAAGCTTTCTTT

j_call: TRBJ2-1
clone_size: .
d_call: .
v_call: TRBV6-5
cdr3_aa: CASSYSAIHEQFF
cdr3_nt: TGTGCCAGCAGTTACTCCGCGATCCATGAGCAGTTCTTC

j_call: TRBJ2-1
clone_size: once
d_call: .
v_call: TRBV19
cdr3_aa: CASSMQGSNEQFF
cdr3_nt: TGTGCCAGTAGTATGCAGGGGAGCAATGAGCAGTTCTTC

j_call: TRBJ1-1
clone_size: .
d_call: .
v_call: TRBV4-1
cdr3_aa: CASSQAGVVNTEAFF
cdr3_nt: TGCGCCAGCAGCCAGGCGGGAGTGGTGAACACTGAAGCTTTCTTT

j_call: TRBJ1-1
clone_size: .
d_call: .
v_call: TRBV29-1
cdr3_aa: CSVTLPGDTRNTEAFF
cdr3_nt: TGCAGCGTTACCCTGCCAGGGGATACGAGGAACACTGAAGCTTTCTTT

j_call: TRBJ2-3
clone_size: .
d_call: TRBD2
v_call: TRBV29-1
cdr3_aa: CSVIRREVRTDTQYF
cdr3_nt: TGCAGCGTCATCAGGCGGGAGGTGAGAACAGATACGCAGTATTTT

j_call: TRBJ2-3
clone_size: many
d_call: .
v_call: TRBV19
cdr3_aa: CASSTGPNTDTQYF
cdr3_nt: TGTGCCAGTAGTACGGGGCCGAACACAGATACGCAGTATTTT

j_call: TRBJ2-3
clone_size: many
d_call: .
v_call: TRBV14
cdr3_aa: CASSARLDPSTDTQYF
cdr3_nt: TGTGCCAGCAGCGCTCGACTAGATCCAAGCACAGATACGCAGTATTTT

j_call: TRBJ2-5
clone_size: few
d_call: .
v_call: TRBV29-1
cdr3_aa: CSVDATGYQETQYF
cdr3_nt: TGCAGCGTTGACGCGACAGGATACCAAGAGACCCAGTACTTC

j_call: TRBJ2-7
clone_size: many
d_call: .
v_call: TRBV6-1
cdr3_aa: CASSPNRDFGHEQYF
cdr3_nt: TGTGCCAGCAGTCCCAACCGGGACTTTGGGCACGAGCAGTACTTC

j_call: TRBJ1-3
clone_size: many
d_call: .
v_call: TRBV4-1
cdr3_aa: CASSQDGRISSGNTIYF
cdr3_nt: TGCGCCAGCAGCCAAGATGGGAGGATTAGCTCTGGAAACACCATATATTTT

j_call: TRBJ1-1
clone_size: .
d_call: .
v_call: TRBV20-1
cdr3_aa: CSASARTTEAFF
cdr3_nt: TGCAGTGCTAGTGCAAGGACCACTGAAGCTTTCTTT

j_call: TRBJ1-6
clone_size: many
d_call: TRBD1
v_call: TRBV12-3/TRBV12-4
cdr3_aa: CASSPGTGGGSPLHF
cdr3_nt: TGTGCCAGCAGCCCCGGGACAGGGGGTGGTTCACCCCTCCACTTT

j_call: TRBJ1-2
clone_size: many
d_call: TRBD1
v_call: TRBV6-5
cdr3_aa: CASSYRPGGNYGYTF
cdr3_nt: TGTGCCAGCAGTTACCGGCCAGGGGGTAACTATGGCTACACCTTC

j_call: TRBJ1-5
clone_size: many
d_call: .
v_call: TRBV27
cdr3_aa: CASSLQFWQPQHF
cdr3_nt: TGTGCCAGCAGTCTGCAGTTTTGGCAGCCCCAGCATTTT

j_call: TRBJ2-1
clone_size: few
d_call: .
v_call: TRBV5-1
cdr3_aa: CASSLGQSQFF
cdr3_nt: TGCGCCAGCAGCTTGGGACAGTCGCAGTTCTTC

j_call: TRBJ2-1
clone_size: many
d_call: .
v_call: TRBV5-1
cdr3_aa: CASRIDAGTGNEQFF
cdr3_nt: TGCGCCAGCAGGATCGATGCGGGGACGGGCAATGAGCAGTTCTTC